A selection of T cell receptor beta chains follows, all from one sample in a study of post-analysis software for immune sequencing data. Each CDR3 protein gets one entry after TCRdb re-called the PCR reads with MiXCR. The data contain some 500,000 distinct CDR3 sequences, over 35% of them singletons. The sequenced sample consisted of blood. The receptors were sampled from a girl aged 10-17 years with multiple sclerosis. Each CDR3 is given without its conserved first and last residue. D genes are given only for firm matches.

v_call: TRBV10-3; j_call: TRBJ2-7; d_call: TRBD1; cdr3_aa: AINGQGSYEQY
v_call: TRBV15; j_call: TRBJ2-5; d_call: NA; cdr3_aa: ATSRLSGEETQY
v_call: TRBV6-2/TRBV6-3; j_call: TRBJ2-7; d_call: TRBD2; cdr3_aa: ASSYSSGSRGYEQY
v_call: TRBV7-2; j_call: TRBJ1-5; d_call: NA; cdr3_aa: ASSLRFLGQPQH
v_call: TRBV28; j_call: TRBJ2-2; d_call: TRBD1; cdr3_aa: ASKPGQINTGELF
v_call: TRBV29-1; j_call: TRBJ2-1; d_call: NA; cdr3_aa: GGGGSSYNEQF
v_call: TRBV28; j_call: TRBJ2-1; d_call: NA; cdr3_aa: ASRGTSPHEQF
v_call: TRBV28; j_call: TRBJ2-3; d_call: NA; cdr3_aa: ASNKGTLTQY
v_call: TRBV28; j_call: TRBJ2-5; d_call: TRBD1; cdr3_aa: ASSLGTGGGVQY
v_call: TRBV29-1; j_call: TRBJ1-2; d_call: NA; cdr3_aa: SFTRDTFNYGYT
v_call: TRBV5-6; j_call: TRBJ2-7; d_call: TRBD2; cdr3_aa: ASSGRARPSYEQY
v_call: TRBV29-1; j_call: TRBJ2-5; d_call: NA; cdr3_aa: SVRPVLGEQY
v_call: TRBV4-2; j_call: TRBJ2-7; d_call: TRBD1; cdr3_aa: ASSPRTGDYEQY
v_call: TRBV6-1; j_call: TRBJ1-1; d_call: NA; cdr3_aa: ASSDMPALNVNTEAF
v_call: TRBV6-1; j_call: TRBJ2-1; d_call: TRBD2; cdr3_aa: ASIGGTSGSDANEQF
v_call: TRBV11-2; j_call: TRBJ2-1; d_call: NA; cdr3_aa: ASSLGTRDEQF
v_call: TRBV20-1; j_call: TRBJ2-4; d_call: TRBD2; cdr3_aa: SARDASGRFQY